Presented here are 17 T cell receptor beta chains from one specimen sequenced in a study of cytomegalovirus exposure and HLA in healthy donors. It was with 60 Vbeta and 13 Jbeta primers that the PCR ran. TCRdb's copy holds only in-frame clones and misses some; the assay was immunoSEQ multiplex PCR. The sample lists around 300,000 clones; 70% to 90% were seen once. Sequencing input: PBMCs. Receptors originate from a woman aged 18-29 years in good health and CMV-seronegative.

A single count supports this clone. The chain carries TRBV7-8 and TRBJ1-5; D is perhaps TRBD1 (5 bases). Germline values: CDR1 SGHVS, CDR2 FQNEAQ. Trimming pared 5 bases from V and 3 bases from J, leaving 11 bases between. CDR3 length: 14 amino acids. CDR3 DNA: TGTGCCAGCAGCCAACAGGTTTTCAATCAGCCCCAGCATTTT. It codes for CASSQQVFNQPQHF.

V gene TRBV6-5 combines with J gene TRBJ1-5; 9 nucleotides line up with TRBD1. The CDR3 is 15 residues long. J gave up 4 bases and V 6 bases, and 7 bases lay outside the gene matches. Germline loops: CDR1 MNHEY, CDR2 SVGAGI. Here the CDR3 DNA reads TGTGCCAGCAGCTGGACAGGGGACCTAAATCAGCCCCAGCATTTT. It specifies CASSWTGDLNQPQHF.

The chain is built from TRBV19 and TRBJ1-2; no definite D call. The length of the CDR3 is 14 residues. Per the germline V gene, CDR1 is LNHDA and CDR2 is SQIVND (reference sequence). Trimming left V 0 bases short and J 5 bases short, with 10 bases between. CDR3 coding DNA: TGTGCCAGTAGTATAGAAGAGGGAGTGTATGGCTACACCTTC. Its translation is CASSIEEGVYGYTF.

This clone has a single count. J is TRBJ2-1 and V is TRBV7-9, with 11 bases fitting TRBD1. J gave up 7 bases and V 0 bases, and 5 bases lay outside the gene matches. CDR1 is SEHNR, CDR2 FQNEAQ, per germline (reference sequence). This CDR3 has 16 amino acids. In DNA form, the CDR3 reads TGTGCCAGCAGCTTAGCAGGGACAGGGGGTAAAAATGAGCAGTTCTTC. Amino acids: CASSLAGTGGKNEQFF.

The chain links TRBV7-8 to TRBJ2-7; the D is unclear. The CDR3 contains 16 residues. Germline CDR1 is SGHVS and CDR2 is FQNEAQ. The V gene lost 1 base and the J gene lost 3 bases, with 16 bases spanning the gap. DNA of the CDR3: TGTGCCAGCAGCTTAGAAAACGTTGAGAGCTTCTACGAGCAGTACTTC. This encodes CASSLENVESFYEQYF.

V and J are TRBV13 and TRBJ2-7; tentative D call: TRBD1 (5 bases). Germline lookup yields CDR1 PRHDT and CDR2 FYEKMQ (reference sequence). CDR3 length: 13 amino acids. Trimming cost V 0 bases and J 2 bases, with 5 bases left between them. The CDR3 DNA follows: TGTGCCAGCAGCTTAGGCAGGGCCTACGAGCAGTACTTC. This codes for CASSLGRAYEQYF.

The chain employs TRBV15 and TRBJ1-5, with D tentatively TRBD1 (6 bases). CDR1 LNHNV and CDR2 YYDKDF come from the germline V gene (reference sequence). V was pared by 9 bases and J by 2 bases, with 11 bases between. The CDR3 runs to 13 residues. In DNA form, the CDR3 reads TGTGCCACAGGGGGTGCGGGCAATCAGCCCCAGCATTTT. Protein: CATGGAGNQPQHF.

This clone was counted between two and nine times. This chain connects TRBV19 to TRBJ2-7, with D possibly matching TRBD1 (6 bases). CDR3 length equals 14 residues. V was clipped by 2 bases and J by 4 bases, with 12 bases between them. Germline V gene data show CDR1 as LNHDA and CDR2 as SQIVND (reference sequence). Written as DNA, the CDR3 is TGTGCCAGTAGTATAAGACAGGACCCATACGAGCAGTACTTC. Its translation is CASSIRQDPYEQYF.

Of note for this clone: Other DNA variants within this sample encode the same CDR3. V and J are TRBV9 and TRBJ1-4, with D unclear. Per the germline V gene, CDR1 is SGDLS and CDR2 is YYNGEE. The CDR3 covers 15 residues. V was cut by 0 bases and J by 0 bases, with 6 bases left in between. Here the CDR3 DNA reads TGTGCCAGCAGCGTAGAGGGAGCAACTAATGAAAAACTGTTTTTT. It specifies CASSVEGATNEKLFF.

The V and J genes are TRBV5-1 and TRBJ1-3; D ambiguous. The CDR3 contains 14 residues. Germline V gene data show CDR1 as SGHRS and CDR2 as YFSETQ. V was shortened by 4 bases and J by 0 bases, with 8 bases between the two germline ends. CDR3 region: CASSQTVSGNTIYF. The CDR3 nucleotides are TGCGCCAGCAGCCAAACAGTCTCTGGAAACACCATATATTTT.

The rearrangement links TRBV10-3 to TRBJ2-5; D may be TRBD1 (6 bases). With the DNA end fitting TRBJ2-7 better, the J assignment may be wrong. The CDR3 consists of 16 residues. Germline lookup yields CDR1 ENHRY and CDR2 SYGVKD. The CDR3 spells CAIRSPRTENSYEQYF. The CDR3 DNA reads TGTGCCATCAGGAGCCCGAGGACAGAAAACTCCTACGAGCAGTACTTC.

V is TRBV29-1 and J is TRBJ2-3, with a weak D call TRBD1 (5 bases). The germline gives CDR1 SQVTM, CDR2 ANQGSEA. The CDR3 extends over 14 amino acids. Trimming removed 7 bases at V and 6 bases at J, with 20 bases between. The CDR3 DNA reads TGCAGCGGGCGGAAGGGTGGGAAGGGGGATACGCAGTATTTT. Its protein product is CSGRKGGKGDTQYF.

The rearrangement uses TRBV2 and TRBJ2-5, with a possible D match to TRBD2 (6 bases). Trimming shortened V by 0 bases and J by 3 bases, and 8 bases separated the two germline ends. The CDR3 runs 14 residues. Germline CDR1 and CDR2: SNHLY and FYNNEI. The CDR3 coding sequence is TGTGCCAGCAGTGAAGCGTGGGGGGAAGAGACCCAGTACTTC. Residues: CASSEAWGEETQYF.

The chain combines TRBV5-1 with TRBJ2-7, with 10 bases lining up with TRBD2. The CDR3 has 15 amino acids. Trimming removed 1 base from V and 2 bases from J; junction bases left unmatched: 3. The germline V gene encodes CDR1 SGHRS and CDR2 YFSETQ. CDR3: CASSLTSGATYEQYF. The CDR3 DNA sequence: TGCGCCAGCAGCTTGACTAGCGGGGCGACCTACGAGCAGTACTTC. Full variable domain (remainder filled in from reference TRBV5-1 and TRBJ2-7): KAGVTQTPRYLIKTRGQQVTLSCSPISGHRSVSWYQQTPGQGLQFLFEYFSETQRNKGNFPGRFSGRQFSNSRSEMNVSTLELGDSALYLCASSLTSGATYEQYFGPGTRLTVT.

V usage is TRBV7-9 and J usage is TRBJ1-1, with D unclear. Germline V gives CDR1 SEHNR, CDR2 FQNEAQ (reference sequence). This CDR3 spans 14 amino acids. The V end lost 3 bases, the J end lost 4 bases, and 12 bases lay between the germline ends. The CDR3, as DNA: TGTGCCAGCAGCTTCCATAGCGGGCGCACTGAAGCTTTCTTT. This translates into CASSFHSGRTEAFF.

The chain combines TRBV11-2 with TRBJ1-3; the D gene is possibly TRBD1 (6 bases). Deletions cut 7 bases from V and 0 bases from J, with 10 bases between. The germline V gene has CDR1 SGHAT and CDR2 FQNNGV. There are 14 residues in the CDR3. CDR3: CASNRASSGNTIYF. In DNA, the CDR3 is TGTGCCAGCAACAGGGCTTCCTCTGGAAACACCATATATTTT.

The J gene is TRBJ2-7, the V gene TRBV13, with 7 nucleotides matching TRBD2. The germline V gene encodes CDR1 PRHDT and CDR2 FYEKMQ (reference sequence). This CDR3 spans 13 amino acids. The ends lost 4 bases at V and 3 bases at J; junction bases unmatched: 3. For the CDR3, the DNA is TGTGCCAGCAGCTCGGGGGGAGGCTACGAGCAGTACTTC. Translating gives CASSSGGGYEQYF.